Below, 12 T cell receptor beta chains from the same sample are listed, as sequenced in a study of blood T cell repertoires in COVID-19. Only in-frame clones appear in the TCRdb table, and some are missing; sequencing was by immunoSEQ multiplex PCR. The repertoire has about 240,000 clones, roughly 88% of them found once; the top ten carry roughly an eighth. Sequenced: peripheral blood. These receptors were obtained from a man older than 75 with acute or convalescent COVID-19.

The J gene is TRBJ1-1, the V gene TRBV5-1, with D possibly TRBD1 on 6 matching bases. CDR1 and CDR2 from the germline V gene are SGHRS and YFSETQ. V was trimmed by 3 bases and J by 0 bases, leaving 21 bases between them. The CDR3 runs 18 residues. CDR3 sequence: CASSWGILGQRMNTEAFF. CDR3 nucleotide sequence: TGCGCCAGCAGCTGGGGGATTTTAGGACAGAGGATGAACACTGAAGCTTTCTTT.

The V call is TRBV7-2, the J call TRBJ2-2; no firm D call. Germline V gene lookup returns CDR1 SGHTA and CDR2 FQGNSA. The V end was cut by 8 bases, the J end by 1 base, with 11 bases between. This CDR3 contains 14 residues. The CDR3 DNA sequence: TGTGCCAGCCCCCCCCGGGTGAACACCGGGGAGCTGTTTTTT. It specifies CASPPRVNTGELFF.

This rearrangement joins TRBV7-9 to TRBJ1-1; D gene uncertain. Germline assignment: CDR1 SEHNR and CDR2 FQNEAQ (reference sequence). The CDR3 covers 14 residues. V was shortened by 3 bases and J by 0 bases, with 8 bases between the two germline ends. DNA of the CDR3: TGTGCCAGCAGCTTTAAAGGAGTGAACACTGAAGCTTTCTTT. This encodes CASSFKGVNTEAFF.

The chain carries TRBV28 and TRBJ1-6; 9 bases map to TRBD1. This CDR3 comprises 15 residues. V trimming: 7 bases; J trimming: 3 bases; junction bases outside the gene matches: 4. CDR1 is MDHEN and CDR2 is SYDVKM in the germline V gene. CDR3 DNA: TGTGCCAGCACCCCGACAGGGGGCTATAATTCACCCCTCCACTTT. Encoded protein: CASTPTGGYNSPLHF.

As concerns this clone: This same CDR3 is encoded by further DNA sequences in the sample. The genes are TRBV18 and TRBJ2-7; 7 nucleotides agree with TRBD1. The J segment lost 2 bases and the V segment lost 6 bases, leaving 7 bases of the junction unmatched. The CDR3 totals 14 residues. CDR1 and CDR2 from the germline V gene are KGHSH and LQKENI. The CDR3 nucleotides are TGTGCCAGCTCTTCACAGGGGAACACCTACGAGCAGTACTTC. It codes for CASSSQGNTYEQYF.

The rearrangement uses TRBV24-1 and TRBJ1-5, with D perhaps matching TRBD1 (5 bases). Trimming took off 5 bases at V and 4 bases at J, with 17 bases between the two ends. The CDR3 runs 16 residues. CDR1 KGHDR and CDR2 SFDVKD come from the germline V gene. DNA of the CDR3: TGTGCCACCAGTGCGGGGGGGGAGGGGCAAAATCAGCCCCAGCATTTT. Translated: CATSAGGEGQNQPQHF.

The chain has TRBV20-1 and TRBJ2-2; 7 positions agree with TRBD1. This CDR3 is 11 amino acids long. Trimming cost V 6 bases and J 5 bases; bases outside gene matches: 0. CDR1 and CDR2 (germline): DFQATT, SNEGSKA (reference sequence). CDR3 sequence: CSARGTGELFF. The DNA for the CDR3 is TGCAGTGCCAGGGGGACCGGGGAGCTGTTTTTT.

The chain is built from TRBV19 and TRBJ1-1, with D unresolved. The CDR3 spans 14 residues. Trimming pared 5 bases from V and 1 base from J, leaving 11 bases between. Germline CDR1 reads LNHDA; CDR2 reads SQIVND (reference sequence). The CDR3 loop reads CASSFLPGNTEAFF. The CDR3 DNA reads TGTGCCAGTAGTTTCTTACCAGGGAACACTGAAGCTTTCTTT.

The table lists this clone with a few counts. The chain recombines TRBV5-1 with TRBJ2-7, with 7 bases fitting TRBD1. The V and J ends lost 1 base and 5 bases, in that order; junction bases with no gene match: 9. CDR1 and CDR2 (germline): SGHRS, YFSETQ. This CDR3 comprises 15 residues. CDR3 bases: TGCGCCAGCAGCTTGCGTGGGACAGTTCCCAACGAGCAGTACTTC. This encodes CASSLRGTVPNEQYF.

The chain's CDR3 is CASSLAGRVNTEAFF. CDR3 bases: TGTGCCAGCAGCTTAGCGGGGCGAGTGAACACTGAAGCTTTCTTT. The chain recombines TRBV11-1 with TRBJ1-1; tentative D call: TRBD1 (5 bases). Between the trimmed V and J ends, which lost 0 bases and 0 bases, there was a span of 8 bases. Germline lookup yields CDR1 SGHAT and CDR2 FQDESV (reference sequence). CDR3 length: 15 residues.

The rearrangement joins TRBV12-3 or TRBV12-4 to TRBJ1-5; D remains ambiguous. V lost 11 bases and J lost 8, with 19 bases in between. The CDR3 contains 13 residues. CDR3 bases: TGTGCCTCCGGGTTGTCCCTCCGGGAGCCCCAGCATTTT. Protein sequence: CASGLSLREPQHF.

V and J are TRBV7-3 and TRBJ2-3; D is unclear. V was cut by 1 base and J by 3 bases, with 5 bases left in between. Germline-derived CDR1 and CDR2 are SGHTA and FQGTGA. CDR3 length equals 13 residues. DNA of the CDR3: TGTGCCAGCAGCTTAAGCGGAACAGATACGCAGTATTTT. Encoded protein: CASSLSGTDTQYF.